What follows are 31 T cell receptor beta chains derived from one specimen sequenced in a study of blood T cell repertoires in COVID-19. Profiling relied on immunoSEQ multiplex PCR, and the TCRdb table lists in-frame clones only, not all of them. Altogether around 140,000 clones are present, approximately 90% being singletons, with the ten largest covering approximately 10%. The sample consisted of peripheral blood. The receptors derive from a man in his fifties or sixties with acute or convalescent COVID-19.

This rearrangement joins TRBV19 to TRBJ1-2; D is possibly TRBD1 (6 bases). With 5 bases removed from V and 2 bases from J, the gap between germline ends came to 9 bases. The CDR3 covers 13 residues. Looked up from germline, CDR1 is LNHDA and CDR2 is SQIVND (reference sequence). CDR3 residues: CASSAQGNYGYTF. The CDR3 DNA reads as TGTGCCAGTAGTGCACAGGGCAACTATGGCTACACCTTC.

The V gene is TRBV5-4, the J gene TRBJ2-1; perhaps TRBD1 as D (8 bases). The CDR3 length is 16 residues. The V and J ends lost 4 bases and 4 bases respectively, with 18 bases between them. Germline V gene sequence: CDR1 SGHNT, CDR2 YYREEE (reference sequence). This CDR3 reads CASSASGGQGYNEQFF. The CDR3 nucleotides read TGTGCCAGCAGCGCATCGGGAGGACAGGGTTACAATGAGCAGTTCTTC. The variable domain in full, completed from reference TRBV5-4 and TRBJ2-1, reads ETGVTQSPTHLIKTRGQQVTLRCSSQSGHNTVSWYQQALGQGPQFIFQYYREEENGRGNFPPRFSGLQFPNYSSELNVNALELDDSALYLCASSASGGQGYNEQFFGPGTRLTVL.

By share, this clone ranks as large (0.1 to 1%). The chain recombines TRBV6-1 with TRBJ2-5, with 8 bases lining up with TRBD2. The CDR3 length is 14 residues. Looked up from germline, CDR1 is MNHNS and CDR2 is SASEGT. V shed 3 bases, J shed 5 bases, and the junction held 5 bases outside the gene matches. For the CDR3, the DNA is TGTGCCAGCAGTGATCGGGGGGGCCATGAGACCCAGTACTTC. Translated: CASSDRGGHETQYF.

The chain links TRBV5-1 to TRBJ2-7; D is ambiguous. Germline assignment: CDR1 SGHRS and CDR2 YFSETQ. V gave up 4 bases and J gave up 6 bases, with 11 bases separating them. The CDR3 length is 12 residues. This CDR3 is CASSLDAIEQYF. In nucleotides, the CDR3 is TGCGCCAGCAGCCTGGACGCGATCGAGCAGTACTTC.

The rearrangement uses TRBV21-1 and TRBJ2-1; TRBD2 is the table's D call and was not checked against the DNA. TRBV21-1 is labeled a pseudogene. The CDR3 totals 17 residues. This chain's CDR3 is CASSHGEVAPSYNEQFF. CDR3 coding DNA: TGTGCCAGCAGCCATGGGGAAGTAGCGCCGAGTTACAATGAGCAGTTCTTC.

This clone has just a few counts. V usage is TRBV28 and J usage is TRBJ1-4, with a tentative D call TRBD1 (6 bases). From germline, CDR1 is MDHEN and CDR2 SYDVKM. The CDR3 has 11 amino acids. Trimming cost V 8 bases and J 7 bases, with 8 bases left between them. As DNA, the CDR3 is TGTGCCAGCTGGGGGCGTGAAAAACTGTTTTTT. Translation: CASWGREKLFF.

The rearrangement uses TRBV3-1 (or the pseudogene TRBV3-2) and TRBJ2-7; D might be TRBD1 (6 bases). In germline, CDR1 is LGHDT, CDR2 YNNKEL (reference sequence). V gave up 8 bases and J gave up 3 bases, with 8 bases separating them. The CDR3 contains 11 residues. The CDR3 region has the DNA TGTGCCAGCGCACAGGGCTACGAGCAGTACTTC. It yields the protein CASAQGYEQYF.

Concerning this clone: This same CDR3 is encoded by further DNA sequences in the sample. The rearrangement joins TRBV7-3 to TRBJ2-5; 8 bases align to TRBD1. The trim removed 3 bases at V and 4 bases at J, leaving 1 base unmatched. This CDR3 spans 13 amino acids. Germline CDR1 reads SGHTA; CDR2 reads FQGTGA. This CDR3 reads CASSFGQGETQYF. CDR3 DNA sequence: TGTGCCAGCAGCTTTGGACAGGGAGAGACCCAGTACTTC. Full variable domain (rest looked up from reference TRBV7-3 and TRBJ2-5): GAGVSQTPSNKVTEKGKYVELRCDPISGHTALYWYRQSLGQGPEFLIYFQGTGAADDSGLPNDRFFAVRPEGSVSTLKIQRTERGDSAVYLCASSFGQGETQYFGPGTRLLVL.

V gene TRBV7-2 combines with J gene TRBJ1-1; D may be TRBD1 (6 bases). The length of the CDR3 is 15 residues. Germline lookup yields CDR1 SGHTA and CDR2 FQGNSA. V lost 0 bases, J lost 6 bases, and 14 bases lay in between. CDR3 DNA sequence: TGTGCCAGCAGCTTAGCGCACAGGGAGACGTCTGAAGCTTTCTTT. Translation gives CASSLAHRETSEAFF.

The chain employs TRBV11-1 and TRBJ1-2, with 9 positions matching TRBD1. V shed 5 bases, J shed 4 bases, and the junction held 11 bases outside the gene matches. CDR3 length equals 16 residues. Germline assignment: CDR1 SGHAT and CDR2 FQDESV (reference sequence). DNA of the CDR3: TGTGCCAGCAGCGTAGACCGGGACAGGGTTGGCTATGGCTACACCTTC. Protein: CASSVDRDRVGYGYTF.

The V call is TRBV19, the J call TRBJ2-7; no reliable D call. The germline V gene has CDR1 LNHDA and CDR2 SQIVND (reference sequence). V was pared by 1 base and J by 3 bases, with 4 bases between. The CDR3 consists of 12 residues. The CDR3 nucleotides read TGTGCCAGTAGTATAGGCAGCTACGAGCAGTACTTC. As protein: CASSIGSYEQYF. The full variable domain, with the rest looked up from reference TRBV19 and TRBJ2-7, is DGGITQSPKYLFRKEGQNVTLSCEQNLNHDAMYWYRQDPGQGLRLIYYSQIVNDFQKGDIAEGYSVSREKKESFPLTVTSAQKNPTAFYLCASSIGSYEQYFGPGTRLTVT.

The chain employs TRBV4-1 and TRBJ1-5, with TRBD1 matching over 9 bases. V gave up 0 bases and J gave up 4 bases; unmatched junction bases: 7. Germline V gene lookup returns CDR1 MGHRA and CDR2 YSYEKL. This CDR3 has 17 amino acids. CDR3 nucleotide sequence: TGCGCCAGCAGCCAAGACCCGACGGACAGGGGAAATCAGCCCCAGCATTTT. This translates into CASSQDPTDRGNQPQHF.

In DNA, the CDR3 is TGTGCCAGCAGCTTCTATAGCGGGTGGAGGGAGACCCAGTACTTC. The encoded protein is CASSFYSGWRETQYF. The rearrangement links TRBV5-4 to TRBJ2-5, with TRBD2 matching 7 bases. The CDR3 covers 15 residues. Unmatched junction bases numbered 9, after V lost 2 bases and J lost 5 bases. CDR1 SGHNT and CDR2 YYREEE come from the germline V gene (reference sequence).

The V gene is TRBV19, the J gene TRBJ2-3; 12 nucleotides agree with TRBD2. J gave up 4 bases and V 8 bases, and 4 bases lay outside the gene matches. The germline V gene has CDR1 LNHDA and CDR2 SQIVND (reference sequence). This CDR3 is 14 amino acids long. In DNA form, the CDR3 reads TGTGCCAGTGGGACTAGCGGGCCATCAGATACGCAGTATTTT. It yields the protein CASGTSGPSDTQYF.

The rearrangement joins TRBV3-1 (or the pseudogene TRBV3-2) to TRBJ2-2; D ambiguous. Between the trimmed V and J ends, which lost 8 bases and 2 bases, there was a span of 12 bases. Germline V gene lookup returns CDR1 LGHDT and CDR2 YNNKEL (reference sequence). This CDR3 is built from 14 residues. Written as DNA, the CDR3 is TGTGCCAGCTCCGCAGTGATCAACACCGGGGAGCTGTTTTTT. Translating gives CASSAVINTGELFF.

This rearrangement joins TRBV30 to TRBJ1-1; 7 bases fit TRBD1. From germline, CDR1 is GTSNPN and CDR2 SVGIG (reference sequence). V trimming: 3 bases; J trimming: 1 base; junction bases outside the gene matches: 8. There are 15 residues in the CDR3. Written as DNA, the CDR3 is TGTGCCTGGAGGAACAGGGACAGAGGGAACACTGAAGCTTTCTTT. Amino acids: CAWRNRDRGNTEAFF.

The chain links TRBV12-3 or TRBV12-4 to TRBJ1-4, with D unresolved. The V end was cut by 6 bases, the J end by 7 bases, with 12 bases between. This CDR3 contains 13 residues. In DNA form, the CDR3 reads TGTGCCAGCAGCCCCCGGTCTGGTGAAAAACTGTTTTTT. It specifies CASSPRSGEKLFF.

The chain has TRBV3-1 (or the pseudogene TRBV3-2) and TRBJ2-2; the D is unclear. Trimming stripped 4 bases from V and 7 bases from J, with 31 bases between. In germline, CDR1 is LGHDT, CDR2 YNNKEL (reference sequence). The CDR3 is 20 residues long. The CDR3 bases are TGTGCCAGCAGCCGATACCGAGAATCAACCCTACCGAGACATTTCGGGGAGCTGTTTTTT. It specifies CASSRYRESTLPRHFGELFF.

This rearrangement joins TRBV6-5 to TRBJ1-2; D is perhaps TRBD1 (6 bases). This CDR3 comprises 16 residues. Trimming left V 2 bases short and J 8 bases short, with 21 bases between. In germline, CDR1 is MNHEY, CDR2 SVGAGI. CDR3 sequence: CASSYEAYGGAVGYTF. CDR3 bases: TGTGCCAGCAGTTACGAGGCATACGGGGGGGCGGTGGGCTACACCTTC.

The rearrangement joins TRBV6-5 to TRBJ2-7, with no clear D. The CDR3 extends over 11 amino acids. CDR1 is MNHEY and CDR2 is SVGAGI in the germline V gene. V lost 5 bases to trimming and J lost 3 bases, with 5 bases between them. The CDR3 reads CASSSRYEQYF. For the CDR3, the DNA is TGTGCCAGCAGTAGCCGCTACGAGCAGTACTTC.

The gene calls are TRBV5-1 and TRBJ1-6; 9 nucleotides align to TRBD1. The CDR3 has 15 amino acids. Germline V gene data show CDR1 as SGHRS and CDR2 as YFSETQ. Trimming took 0 bases from V and 8 from J; bases not matched to a gene: 3. The CDR3 sequence is CASSLVTGGDSPLHF. The CDR3 DNA reads as TGCGCCAGCAGCTTGGTCACAGGGGGCGATTCACCCCTCCACTTT.

CDR3 in amino acids: CASSVRGGNEKLFF. Here the CDR3 DNA reads TGTGCCAGCAGCGTAAGAGGGGGAAACGAAAAACTGTTTTTT. This rearrangement joins TRBV9 to TRBJ1-4; weak D call: TRBD1 (6 bases). Trimming took off 1 base at V and 8 bases at J, with 12 bases between the two ends. Germline V gene sequence: CDR1 SGDLS, CDR2 YYNGEE. CDR3 length: 14 residues.

This chain joins TRBV11-2 and TRBJ1-2, with a tentative D call TRBD1 (6 bases). Germline CDR1 is SGHAT and CDR2 is FQNNGV. There are 15 residues in the CDR3. V was pared by 4 bases and J by 0 bases, with 12 bases between. The CDR3 is CASSYRDTSNYGYTF. CDR3 sequence (DNA): TGTGCCAGCAGCTATCGGGACACCTCTAACTATGGCTACACCTTC.

The chain employs TRBV25-1 and TRBJ1-1; TRBD1 aligns across 9 bases. Looked up from germline, CDR1 is MGHDK and CDR2 is SYGVNS. The CDR3 consists of 14 residues. The ends lost 2 bases at V and 10 bases at J; junction bases unmatched: 8. The CDR3 spells CASSEVWGQGPAFF. DNA for the CDR3: TGTGCCAGCAGTGAAGTTTGGGGACAGGGCCCAGCTTTCTTT.

The chain combines TRBV5-4 with TRBJ2-7; 11 nucleotides line up with TRBD2. Germline CDR1 and CDR2: SGHNT and YYREEE (reference sequence). The CDR3 length is 15 residues. Trimming cost V 4 bases and J 2 bases; bases outside gene matches: 5. In DNA form, the CDR3 reads TGTGCCAGCAGCAACCGACTAGCGGGGACCTACGAGCAGTACTTC. Translation: CASSNRLAGTYEQYF.

This rearrangement joins TRBV9 to TRBJ1-1, with a weak D call TRBD1 (6 bases). Trimming took 4 bases from V and 4 from J, leaving 17 bases between them. Germline lookup yields CDR1 SGDLS and CDR2 YYNGEE. The CDR3 is 15 amino acids. CDR3 region: CASSSQQGVLTEAFF. As DNA, the CDR3 is TGTGCCAGCAGCTCTCAACAGGGAGTACTCACTGAAGCTTTCTTT.

This clone turned up a few times. V gene TRBV5-1 combines with J gene TRBJ2-1, with 7 bases that match TRBD2. Trimming at V came to 4 bases and at J to 8 bases, leaving 12 bases not matched to a gene. CDR3 length: 15 amino acids. Germline V gene lookup returns CDR1 SGHRS and CDR2 YFSETQ. CDR3 in amino acids: CASSPGRASSDEQFF. CDR3 bases: TGCGCCAGCAGCCCTGGGAGGGCCTCTTCAGATGAGCAGTTCTTC.

The chain combines TRBV7-9 with TRBJ2-2; 7 bases line up with TRBD2. V shed 4 bases, J shed 0 bases, and the junction held 5 bases outside the gene matches. The CDR3 has 16 residues. The germline V gene encodes CDR1 SEHNR and CDR2 FQNEAQ (reference sequence). The DNA for the CDR3 is TGTGCCAGCAGCTCACCGACTAGCCCGAACACCGGGGAGCTGTTTTTT. As protein: CASSSPTSPNTGELFF.

This clone was seen once. This chain joins TRBV10-2 and TRBJ1-1; D call uncertain. The CDR3 spans 14 residues. The germline V gene encodes CDR1 WSHSY and CDR2 SAAADI. The V gene lost 5 bases and the J gene lost 1 base, with 11 bases spanning the gap. The CDR3: CASSWASPNTEAFF. For the CDR3, the DNA is TGCGCCAGCAGTTGGGCTTCCCCGAACACTGAAGCTTTCTTT.

The chain couples TRBV19 to TRBJ1-5; possible D gene TRBD1, 6 bases. The CDR3 is 15 residues long. In germline, CDR1 is LNHDA, CDR2 SQIVND (reference sequence). V lost 5 bases to trimming and J lost 7 bases, with 18 bases between them. CDR3 region: CASSRDGRGEQPQHF. DNA of the CDR3: TGTGCCAGTAGTCGGGACGGGAGGGGGGAACAGCCCCAGCATTTT.

This chain uses TRBV19 with TRBJ1-2, with 7 positions matching TRBD1. J gave up 2 bases and V 6 bases, and 12 bases lay outside the gene matches. The CDR3 length is 16 residues. Germline V gives CDR1 LNHDA, CDR2 SQIVND (reference sequence). The CDR3 region is CASRSPHRGTNYGYTF. The CDR3 DNA reads as TGTGCCAGTAGATCACCTCACAGGGGCACCAACTATGGCTACACCTTC.